The present T cell receptor (beta chain) was sequenced within a study of T cell changes during pregnancy in multiple sclerosis. CDR3 length equals 16 residues. Trimming removed 4 bases at V and 0 bases at J, with 15 bases between. Germline V CDR1 and CDR2: WSHSY, SAAADI. Data came from immunoSEQ multiplex PCR; TCRdb stores just in-frame clones and leaves some out. The sample has 85,000 to 120,000 clones; about 89% are singletons. The V call is TRBV10-2, the J call TRBJ1-1, with D possibly being TRBD1 (5 bases). This clonotype was obtained from a female donor with multiple sclerosis, enrolled in a pregnancy study. The sequenced sample was peripheral blood, obtained before pregnancy. CDR3 sequence (DNA): TGCGCCAGCAGTGTGAGGCAGGGCCCCATGAACACTGAAGCTTTCTTT. It specifies CASSVRQGPMNTEAFF.